This record looks at one T cell receptor (beta chain) sequence and its context. Sequencing was performed with immunoSEQ multiplex PCR; in TCRdb, only in-frame clones are kept and a portion is missing. Altogether 55,000 to 65,000 clones are present, around 93% being singletons, with the ten largest covering roughly 0.35%. The data stem from a study of T cell changes during pregnancy in multiple sclerosis. The CDR3 totals 16 residues. Trimming removed 6 bases from V and 4 bases from J; junction bases left unmatched: 10. The germline V gene encodes CDR1 KGHSH and CDR2 LQKENI. Sequenced material: CD4+ T cells from peripheral blood mononuclear cells, taken before pregnancy. The clonotype was recovered from a female donor with multiple sclerosis, enrolled in a pregnancy study. The rearrangement links TRBV18 to TRBJ2-5; 11 nucleotides agree with TRBD2. The CDR3 nucleotides read TGTGCCAGCTCTCGTCTCGGGCTAGCGGGAGGAGAGACCCAGTACTTC. Protein: CASSRLGLAGGETQYF.